These 20 T cell receptor beta chains were all obtained from the same sample, sequenced in a study of graft-versus-host responses after intestinal transplantation. Antigen specificity for these receptors is unknown. TCRdb's copy holds only in-frame clones and misses some; the assay was immunoSEQ multiplex PCR. The table lists about 120,000 clones, roughly 95% of them singletons, with more than 2.5% in the top ten. The material was unstimulated CD8+ T cells sorted from spleen or lymph node cells, obtained before intestinal transplant. Receptor source: a human donor who received an intestinal transplant.

V usage is TRBV28 and J usage is TRBJ2-1; either TRBD1 or TRBD2 may supply D (6 bases each). CDR3 length: 14 residues. Trimming removed 1 base at V and 10 bases at J, with 14 bases between. CDR1 is MDHEN, CDR2 SYDVKM, per germline. The CDR3 DNA reads as TGTGCCAGCAGTTTATACCCCGGGGGCGGGGAGCAGTTCTTC. As protein: CASSLYPGGGEQFF. The full variable domain, completed using reference TRBV28 and TRBJ2-1, is DVKVTQSSRYLVKRTGEKVFLECVQDMDHENMFWYRQDPGLGLRLIYFSYDVKMKEKGDIPEGYSVSREKKERFSLILESASTNQTSMYLCASSLYPGGGEQFFGPGTRLTVL.

This rearrangement joins TRBV7-8 to TRBJ1-2; tentative D call: TRBD1 (5 bases). The CDR3 consists of 12 residues. Looked up from germline, CDR1 is SGHVS and CDR2 is FQNEAQ. V was trimmed by 1 base and J by 8 bases, leaving 8 bases between them. The CDR3 DNA reads as TGTGCCAGCAGCTTAGGGGGCCGGGGCTACACCTTC. This sequence encodes CASSLGGRGYTF.

V usage is TRBV29-1 and J usage is TRBJ1-2; the D is unclear. V was trimmed by 0 bases and J by 4 bases, leaving 9 bases between them. CDR1 is SQVTM, CDR2 ANQGSEA, per germline. The CDR3 is 13 amino acids. The CDR3 DNA is TGCAGCGTTGAAGAAACACGGATCTATGGCTACACCTTC. As protein: CSVEETRIYGYTF.

This clone has only one observation. The chain has TRBV28 and TRBJ1-1, with no clear D. This CDR3 is built from 15 residues. Germline V gene data show CDR1 as MDHEN and CDR2 as SYDVKM. Trimming pared 5 bases from V and 0 bases from J, leaving 13 bases between. CDR3 residues: CASSPWGEMNTEAFF. The CDR3 DNA reads TGTGCCAGCAGTCCCTGGGGAGAGATGAACACTGAAGCTTTCTTT.

The chain uses TRBV25-1 and TRBJ1-1; no clear D gene. Trimming left V 7 bases short and J 8 bases short, with 20 bases between. The CDR3 contains 14 residues. Germline CDR1 reads MGHDK; CDR2 reads SYGVNS. The CDR3 protein is CASTPWTGGSEAFF. The CDR3 nucleotides are TGTGCCAGCACCCCTTGGACGGGAGGTTCAGAAGCTTTCTTT.

The genes are TRBV9 and TRBJ2-3; TRBD2 might be the D (6 bases). The CDR3 has 16 amino acids. The V end was cut by 3 bases, the J end by 1 base, with 15 bases between. Germline CDR1 reads SGDLS; CDR2 reads YYNGEE. DNA of the CDR3: TGTGCCAGCAGCGGAAACGGAGGGAAGGGCACAGATACGCAGTATTTT. Translated: CASSGNGGKGTDTQYF.

V and J are TRBV7-8 and TRBJ2-7, with no clear D. CDR1 and CDR2 (germline): SGHVS, FQNEAQ. V was clipped by 5 bases and J by 0 bases, with 5 bases between them. The CDR3 loop spans 12 amino acids. CDR3 in amino acids: CASSPSSYEQYF. CDR3 DNA sequence: TGTGCCAGCAGCCCGAGCTCCTACGAGCAGTACTTC.

This rearrangement joins TRBV7-8 to TRBJ2-5, with a weak D call TRBD2 (6 bases). The DNA end is a closer match to TRBJ2-7, so the J assignment may be wrong. Per germline, CDR1 SGHVS and CDR2 FQNEAQ. CDR3 length: 17 residues. The CDR3 spells CASSPRGGQGSSYEQYF. The DNA for the CDR3 is TGTGCCAGCAGCCCAAGAGGAGGGCAGGGAAGCTCCTACGAGCAGTACTTC.

The rearrangement links TRBV11-3 to TRBJ2-7; unclear D gene. V was pared by 2 bases and J by 3 bases, with 5 bases between. This CDR3 is 12 amino acids long. The germline V gene has CDR1 SGHNT and CDR2 YENEEA. CDR3 nucleotides: TGTGCCAGCAGCTTATTGTTCTACGAGCAGTACTTC. Protein sequence: CASSLLFYEQYF.

This chain connects TRBV7-8 to TRBJ2-1; maybe TRBD1 (5 bases). The CDR3 is made up of 15 amino acids. Deletions cut 1 base from V and 3 bases from J, with 10 bases between. CDR1 is SGHVS and CDR2 is FQNEAQ in the germline V gene. CDR3 DNA: TGTGCCAGCAGCTTAGAGGGGCTTCTCTACAATGAGCAGTTCTTC. Translation: CASSLEGLLYNEQFF. Full variable domain (remainder filled in from reference TRBV7-8 and TRBJ2-1): GAGVSQSPRYKVAKRGQDVALRCDPISGHVSLFWYQQALGQGPEFLTYFQNEAQLDKSGLPSDRFFAERPEGSVSTLKIQRTQQEDSAVYLCASSLEGLLYNEQFFGPGTRLTVL.

The chain employs TRBV30 and TRBJ1-5, with D maybe TRBD1 (5 bases). The CDR3 is 13 residues long. With 3 bases removed from V and 4 bases from J, the gap between germline ends came to 10 bases. Germline V gene lookup returns CDR1 GTSNPN and CDR2 SVGIG (reference sequence). CDR3 bases: TGTGCCTGGAGCGAGGGGTTTAATCAGCCCCAGCATTTT. It yields the protein CAWSEGFNQPQHF.

The gene calls are TRBV6-5 and TRBJ2-7; 8 positions agree with TRBD1. The V gene end was trimmed by 5 bases and the J gene end by 2 bases; junction bases not matched to a gene: 5. The CDR3 consists of 14 residues. Looked up from germline, CDR1 is MNHEY and CDR2 is SVGAGI. The CDR3 DNA reads TGTGCCAGCAGTCCTTCGGGACAGGCCTACGAGCAGTACTTC. Amino acid sequence: CASSPSGQAYEQYF.

This clone has just one count. This chain connects TRBV27 to TRBJ1-2, with D perhaps matching TRBD1 (5 bases). Germline V gene lookup returns CDR1 MNHEY and CDR2 SMNVEV (reference sequence). The CDR3 runs to 15 residues. V was cut by 5 bases and J by 2 bases, with 15 bases left in between. CDR3 DNA: TGTGCCAGCAGTAGATCTCAGACAGTGAACTATGGCTACACCTTC. Protein product: CASSRSQTVNYGYTF.

The rearrangement joins TRBV19 to TRBJ2-1; TRBD2 is a possible D gene (5 bases). V was cut by 5 bases and J by 9 bases, with 17 bases left in between. The CDR3 covers 14 residues. Germline V gives CDR1 LNHDA, CDR2 SQIVND (reference sequence). The CDR3 protein is CASSGPYRELEQFF. The CDR3 DNA reads TGTGCCAGTAGTGGACCGTATCGGGAACTTGAGCAGTTCTTC.

The genes are TRBV5-4 and TRBJ1-1, with 10 bases that match TRBD1. Unmatched junction bases numbered 5, after V lost 4 bases and J lost 5 bases. There are 14 residues in the CDR3. From germline, CDR1 is SGHNT and CDR2 YYREEE (reference sequence). In DNA, the CDR3 is TGTGCCAGCAGCCCGGACAGGGGGTGGACTGAAGCTTTCTTT. It codes for CASSPDRGWTEAFF.

This sequence joins TRBV28 and TRBJ2-2; a weak D match, TRBD1 (6 bases). V lost 6 bases to trimming and J lost 2 bases, with 10 bases between them. The CDR3 loop spans 14 amino acids. CDR1 is MDHEN, CDR2 SYDVKM, per germline. CDR3 coding DNA: TGTGCCAGCAGCTCGGACAGCAACACCGGGGAGCTGTTTTTT. Amino acids: CASSSDSNTGELFF. The full variable domain, rest sourced from reference TRBV28 and TRBJ2-2, is DVKVTQSSRYLVKRTGEKVFLECVQDMDHENMFWYRQDPGLGLRLIYFSYDVKMKEKGDIPEGYSVSREKKERFSLILESASTNQTSMYLCASSSDSNTGELFFGEGSRLTVL.

This chain uses TRBV4-2 with TRBJ2-5; the D gene is possibly TRBD2 (5 bases). CDR3 length equals 15 residues. CDR1 is LGHNA and CDR2 is YNFKEQ in the germline V gene. Trimming removed 2 bases at V and 2 bases at J, with 12 bases between. As DNA, the CDR3 is TGTGCCAGCAGCCAAATCCCAGCGGAACAAGAGACCCAGTACTTC. Protein sequence: CASSQIPAEQETQYF.

The chain recombines TRBV28 with TRBJ1-2; D call uncertain. CDR1 MDHEN and CDR2 SYDVKM come from the germline V gene. Trimming cost V 7 bases and J 4 bases, with 13 bases left between them. The CDR3 extends over 13 amino acids. CDR3: CASNVLPIYGYTF. In DNA, the CDR3 is TGTGCCAGCAACGTCCTACCAATCTATGGCTACACCTTC.

V and J are TRBV9 and TRBJ2-7; D not resolved. V lost 3 bases and J lost 0, with 7 bases in between. Germline V gives CDR1 SGDLS, CDR2 YYNGEE. This CDR3 region has 13 residues. In nucleotides, the CDR3 is TGTGCCAGCAGCGACGGCAGCTCCTACGAGCAGTACTTC. Its protein product is CASSDGSSYEQYF.

The chain is built from TRBV13 and TRBJ2-7; TRBD2 agrees at 9 bases. The germline CDR1 and CDR2 sequences are PRHDT and FYEKMQ (reference sequence). V shed 1 base and J 2 bases; nucleotides not matched to a gene: 3. This CDR3 has 15 residues. The CDR3 loop is CASSLVAGDPYEQYF. CDR3 bases: TGTGCCAGCAGCTTAGTAGCGGGAGACCCCTACGAGCAGTACTTC.